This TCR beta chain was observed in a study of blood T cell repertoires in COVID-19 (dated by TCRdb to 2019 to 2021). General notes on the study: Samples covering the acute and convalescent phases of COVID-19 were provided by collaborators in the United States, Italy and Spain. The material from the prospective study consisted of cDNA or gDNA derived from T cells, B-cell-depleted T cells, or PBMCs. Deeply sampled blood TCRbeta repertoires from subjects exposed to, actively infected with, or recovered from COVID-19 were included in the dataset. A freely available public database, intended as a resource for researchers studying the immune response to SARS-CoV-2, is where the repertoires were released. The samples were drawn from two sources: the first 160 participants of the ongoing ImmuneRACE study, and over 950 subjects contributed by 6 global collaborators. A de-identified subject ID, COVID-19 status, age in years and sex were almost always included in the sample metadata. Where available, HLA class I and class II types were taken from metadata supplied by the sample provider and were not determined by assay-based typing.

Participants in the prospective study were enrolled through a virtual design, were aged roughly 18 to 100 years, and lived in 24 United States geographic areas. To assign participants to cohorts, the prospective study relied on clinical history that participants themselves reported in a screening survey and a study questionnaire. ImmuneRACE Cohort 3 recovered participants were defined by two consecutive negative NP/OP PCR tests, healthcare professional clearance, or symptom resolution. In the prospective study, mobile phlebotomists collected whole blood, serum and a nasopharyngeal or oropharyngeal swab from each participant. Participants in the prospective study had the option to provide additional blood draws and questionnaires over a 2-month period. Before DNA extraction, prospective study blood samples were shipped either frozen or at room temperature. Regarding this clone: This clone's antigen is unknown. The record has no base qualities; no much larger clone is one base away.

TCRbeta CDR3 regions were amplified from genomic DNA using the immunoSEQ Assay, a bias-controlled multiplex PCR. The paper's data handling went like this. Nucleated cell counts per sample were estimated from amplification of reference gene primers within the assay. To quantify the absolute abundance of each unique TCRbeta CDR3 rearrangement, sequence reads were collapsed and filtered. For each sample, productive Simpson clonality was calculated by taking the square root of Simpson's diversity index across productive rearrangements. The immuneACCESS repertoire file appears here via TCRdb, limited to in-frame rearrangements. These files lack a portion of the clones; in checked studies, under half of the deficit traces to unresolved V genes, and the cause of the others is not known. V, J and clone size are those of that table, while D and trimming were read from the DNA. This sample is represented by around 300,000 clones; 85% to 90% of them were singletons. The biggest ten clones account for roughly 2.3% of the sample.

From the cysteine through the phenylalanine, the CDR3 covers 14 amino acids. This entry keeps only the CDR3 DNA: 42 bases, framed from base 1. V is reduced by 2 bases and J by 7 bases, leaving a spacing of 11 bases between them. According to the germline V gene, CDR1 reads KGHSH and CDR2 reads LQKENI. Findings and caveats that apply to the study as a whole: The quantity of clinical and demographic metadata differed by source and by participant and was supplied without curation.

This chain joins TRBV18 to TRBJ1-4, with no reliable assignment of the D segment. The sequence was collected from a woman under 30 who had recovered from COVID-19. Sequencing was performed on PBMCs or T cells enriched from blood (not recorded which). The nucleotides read TGTGCCAGCTCACCAGGGGAAGAGGGTGAAAAACTGTTTTTT. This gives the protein CASSPGEEGEKLFF.